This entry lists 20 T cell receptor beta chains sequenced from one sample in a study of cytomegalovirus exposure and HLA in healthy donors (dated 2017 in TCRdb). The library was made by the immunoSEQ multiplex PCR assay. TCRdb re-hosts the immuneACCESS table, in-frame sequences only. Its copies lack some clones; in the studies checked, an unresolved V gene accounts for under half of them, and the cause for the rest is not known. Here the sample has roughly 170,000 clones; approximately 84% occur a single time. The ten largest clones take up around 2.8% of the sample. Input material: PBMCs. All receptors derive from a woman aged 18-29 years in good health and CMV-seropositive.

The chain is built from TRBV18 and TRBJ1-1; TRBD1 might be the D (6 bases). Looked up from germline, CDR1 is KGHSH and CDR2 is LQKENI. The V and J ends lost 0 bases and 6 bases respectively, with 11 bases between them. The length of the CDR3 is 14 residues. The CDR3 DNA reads TGTGCCAGCTCACCACCTAACAGGGCCGCTGAAGCTTTCTTT. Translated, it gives CASSPPNRAAEAFF.

CDR3 amino acids: CASSQDYGTSGGAQETQYF. DNA for the CDR3: TGCGCCAGCAGCCAAGACTATGGGACTAGCGGGGGGGCCCAAGAGACCCAGTACTTC. The chain couples TRBV4-1 to TRBJ2-5; 16 bases align to TRBD2. The CDR3 totals 19 residues. Germline V gene data show CDR1 as MGHRA and CDR2 as YSYEKL. V dropped 0 bases and J dropped 1; count of bases not matched to a gene: 5.

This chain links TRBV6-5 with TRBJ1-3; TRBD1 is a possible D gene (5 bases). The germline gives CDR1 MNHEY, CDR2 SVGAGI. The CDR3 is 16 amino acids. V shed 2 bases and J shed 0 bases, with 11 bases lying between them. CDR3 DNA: TGTGCCAGCAGTTACGACAGATTCAACTCTGGAAACACCATATATTTT. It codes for CASSYDRFNSGNTIYF.

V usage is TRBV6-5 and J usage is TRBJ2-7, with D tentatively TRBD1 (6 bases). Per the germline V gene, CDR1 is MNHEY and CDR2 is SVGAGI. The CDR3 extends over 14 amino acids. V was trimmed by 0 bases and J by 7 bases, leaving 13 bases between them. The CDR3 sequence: CASSYSVTGWEQYF. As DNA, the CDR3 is TGTGCCAGCAGTTACTCGGTTACAGGGTGGGAGCAGTACTTC.

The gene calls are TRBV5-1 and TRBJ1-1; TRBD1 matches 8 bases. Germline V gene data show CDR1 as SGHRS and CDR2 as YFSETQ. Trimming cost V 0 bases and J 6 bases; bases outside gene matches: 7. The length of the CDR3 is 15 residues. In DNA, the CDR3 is TGCGCCAGCAGCTTGGAGGCAGGGGGCAGATCTGAAGCTTTCTTT. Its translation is CASSLEAGGRSEAFF.

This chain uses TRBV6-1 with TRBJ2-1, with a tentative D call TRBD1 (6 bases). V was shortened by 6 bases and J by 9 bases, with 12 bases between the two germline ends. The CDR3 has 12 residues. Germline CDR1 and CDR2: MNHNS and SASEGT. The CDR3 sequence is CASSTGLAEQFF. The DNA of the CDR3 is TGTGCCAGCAGCACAGGGTTGGCTGAGCAGTTCTTC.

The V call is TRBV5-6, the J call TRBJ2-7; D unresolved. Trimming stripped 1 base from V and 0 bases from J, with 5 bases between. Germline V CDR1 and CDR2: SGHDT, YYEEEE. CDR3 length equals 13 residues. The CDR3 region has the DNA TGTGCCAGCAGCTTGTCACACTCCTACGAGCAGTACTTC. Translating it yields CASSLSHSYEQYF.

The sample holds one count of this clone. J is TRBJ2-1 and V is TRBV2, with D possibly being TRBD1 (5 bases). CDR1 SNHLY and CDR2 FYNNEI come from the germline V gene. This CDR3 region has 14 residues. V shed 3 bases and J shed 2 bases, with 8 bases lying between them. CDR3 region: CASSEVGPYNEQFF. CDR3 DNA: TGTGCCAGCAGTGAGGTGGGGCCCTACAATGAGCAGTTCTTC.

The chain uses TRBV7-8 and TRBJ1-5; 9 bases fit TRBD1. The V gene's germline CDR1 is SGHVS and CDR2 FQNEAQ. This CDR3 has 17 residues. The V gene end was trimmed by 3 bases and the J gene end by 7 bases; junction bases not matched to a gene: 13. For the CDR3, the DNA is TGTGCCAGCAGCTTTACAGGGGGCCTGTCCCCACGCCAGCCCCAGCATTTT. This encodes CASSFTGGLSPRQPQHF.

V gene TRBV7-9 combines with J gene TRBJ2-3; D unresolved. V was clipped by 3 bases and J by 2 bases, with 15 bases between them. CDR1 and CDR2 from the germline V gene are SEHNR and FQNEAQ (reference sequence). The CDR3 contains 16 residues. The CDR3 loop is CASSFSSSTHTDTQYF. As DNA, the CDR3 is TGTGCCAGCAGCTTTTCCTCTTCGACTCACACAGATACGCAGTATTTT. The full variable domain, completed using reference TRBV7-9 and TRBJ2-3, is DTGVSQNPRHKITKRGQNVTFRCDPISEHNRLYWYRQTLGQGPEFLTYFQNEAQLEKSRLLSDRFSAERPKGSFSTLEIQRTEQGDSAMYLCASSFSSSTHTDTQYFGPGTRLTVL.

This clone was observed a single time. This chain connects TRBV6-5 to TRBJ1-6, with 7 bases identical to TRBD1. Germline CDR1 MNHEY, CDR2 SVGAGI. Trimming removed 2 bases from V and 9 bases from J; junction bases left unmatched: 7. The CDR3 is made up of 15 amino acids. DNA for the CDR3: TGTGCCAGCAGTTACAGCGAGGGGGCCGCTTCACCCCTCCACTTT. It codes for CASSYSEGAASPLHF.

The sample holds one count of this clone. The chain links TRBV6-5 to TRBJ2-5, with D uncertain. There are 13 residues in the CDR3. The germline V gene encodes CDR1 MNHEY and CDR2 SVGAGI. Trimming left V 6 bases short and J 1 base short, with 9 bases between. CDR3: CASSPQPQETQYF. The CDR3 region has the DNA TGTGCCAGCAGCCCACAGCCCCAAGAGACCCAGTACTTC.

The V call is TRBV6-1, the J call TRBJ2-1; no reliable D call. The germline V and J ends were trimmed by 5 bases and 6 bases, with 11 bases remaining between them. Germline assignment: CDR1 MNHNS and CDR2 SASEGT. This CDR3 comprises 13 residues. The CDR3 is CASSTMVGNEQFF. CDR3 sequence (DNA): TGTGCCAGCAGTACAATGGTTGGCAATGAGCAGTTCTTC.

CDR3: CASSLEGVQELNTEAFF. CDR3 DNA: TGTGCCAGCAGCTTGGAAGGGGTACAGGAACTGAACACTGAAGCTTTCTTT. The chain carries TRBV5-4 and TRBJ1-1; TRBD1 is a possible D gene (5 bases). Germline assignment: CDR1 SGHNT and CDR2 YYREEE (reference sequence). This CDR3 comprises 17 residues. Trimming left V 0 bases short and J 0 bases short, with 15 bases between.

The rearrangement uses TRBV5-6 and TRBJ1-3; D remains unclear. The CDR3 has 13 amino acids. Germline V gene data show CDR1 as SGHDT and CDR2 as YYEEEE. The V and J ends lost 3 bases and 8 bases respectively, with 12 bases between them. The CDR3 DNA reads TGTGCCAGCAGCTCTCGTCGGGTGGACACCATATATTTT. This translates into CASSSRRVDTIYF.

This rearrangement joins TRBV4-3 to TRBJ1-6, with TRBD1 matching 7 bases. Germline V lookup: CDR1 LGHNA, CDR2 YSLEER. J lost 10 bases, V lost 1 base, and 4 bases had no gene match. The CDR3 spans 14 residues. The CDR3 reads CASSQGQGQSPLHF. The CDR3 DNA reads TGCGCCAGCAGCCAAGGACAGGGTCAGTCACCCCTCCACTTT.

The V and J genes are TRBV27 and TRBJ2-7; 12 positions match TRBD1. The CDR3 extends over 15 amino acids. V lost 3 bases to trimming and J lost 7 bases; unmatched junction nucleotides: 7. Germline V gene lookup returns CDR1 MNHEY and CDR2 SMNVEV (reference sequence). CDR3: CASSFGTGGRREQYF. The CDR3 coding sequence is TGTGCCAGCAGTTTTGGGACAGGGGGCCGAAGGGAGCAGTACTTC.

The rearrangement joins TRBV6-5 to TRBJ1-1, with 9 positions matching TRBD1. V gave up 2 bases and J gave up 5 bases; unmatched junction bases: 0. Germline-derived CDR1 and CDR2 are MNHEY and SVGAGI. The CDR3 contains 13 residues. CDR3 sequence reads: CASSYGTGTEAFF. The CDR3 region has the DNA TGTGCCAGCAGTTACGGGACAGGGACTGAAGCTTTCTTT.

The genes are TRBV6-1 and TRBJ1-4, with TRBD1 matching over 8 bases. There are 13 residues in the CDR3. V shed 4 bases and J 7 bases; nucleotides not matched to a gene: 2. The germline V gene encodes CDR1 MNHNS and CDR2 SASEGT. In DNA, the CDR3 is TGTGCCAGCAGTGGCCAGGGGGCTGAAAAACTGTTTTTT. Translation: CASSGQGAEKLFF.

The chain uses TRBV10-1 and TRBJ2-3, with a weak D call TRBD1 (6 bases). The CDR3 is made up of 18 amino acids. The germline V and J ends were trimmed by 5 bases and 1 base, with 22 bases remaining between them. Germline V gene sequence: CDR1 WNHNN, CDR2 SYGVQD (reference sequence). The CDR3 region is CASSKDRDSRWGTDTQYF. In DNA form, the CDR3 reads TGCGCCAGCAGTAAGGACAGAGATTCTCGATGGGGCACAGATACGCAGTATTTT.